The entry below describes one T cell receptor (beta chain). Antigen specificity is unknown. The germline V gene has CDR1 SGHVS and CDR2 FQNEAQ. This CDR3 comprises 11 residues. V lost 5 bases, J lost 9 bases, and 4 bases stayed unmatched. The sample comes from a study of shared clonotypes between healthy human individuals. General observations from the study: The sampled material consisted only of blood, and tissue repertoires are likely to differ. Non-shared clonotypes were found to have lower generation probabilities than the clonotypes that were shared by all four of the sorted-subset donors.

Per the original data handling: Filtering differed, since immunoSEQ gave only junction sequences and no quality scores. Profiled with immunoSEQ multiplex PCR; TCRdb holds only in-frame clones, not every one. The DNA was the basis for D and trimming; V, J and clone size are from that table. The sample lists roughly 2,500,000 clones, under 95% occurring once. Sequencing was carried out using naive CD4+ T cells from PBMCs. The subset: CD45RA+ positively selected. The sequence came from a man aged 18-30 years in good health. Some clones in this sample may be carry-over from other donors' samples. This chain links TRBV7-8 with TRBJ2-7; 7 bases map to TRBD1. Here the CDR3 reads CASSPDRAQYF. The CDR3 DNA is TGTGCCAGCAGCCCAGACAGGGCGCAGTACTTC.